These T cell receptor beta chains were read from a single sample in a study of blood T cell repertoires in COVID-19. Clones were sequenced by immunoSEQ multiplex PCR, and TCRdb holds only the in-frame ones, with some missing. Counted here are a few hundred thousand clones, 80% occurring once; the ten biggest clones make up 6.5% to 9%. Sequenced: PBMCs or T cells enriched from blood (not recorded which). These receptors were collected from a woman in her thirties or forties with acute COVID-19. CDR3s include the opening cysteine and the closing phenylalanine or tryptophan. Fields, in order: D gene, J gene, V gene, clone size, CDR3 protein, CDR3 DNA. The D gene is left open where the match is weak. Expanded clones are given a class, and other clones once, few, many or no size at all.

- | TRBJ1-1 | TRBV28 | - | CASSLRVNTEAFF | TGTGCCAGCAGTCTCAGGGTTAACACTGAAGCTTTCTTT
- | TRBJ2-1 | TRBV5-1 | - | CASSRTESGEQFF | TGCGCCAGCAGCCGGACCGAGTCAGGGGAGCAGTTCTTC
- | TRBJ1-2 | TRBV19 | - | CASSERGWGHGYTF | TGTGCCAGTAGTGAGCGGGGATGGGGCCATGGCTACACCTTC
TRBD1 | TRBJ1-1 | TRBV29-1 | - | CSVRKTGPEAFF | TGCAGCGTTAGAAAGACAGGGCCTGAAGCTTTCTTT
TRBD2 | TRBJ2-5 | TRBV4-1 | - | CASSQDGTSGDLAETQYF | TGCGCCAGCAGCCAGGACGGGACTAGCGGGGATTTGGCAGAGACCCAGTACTTC
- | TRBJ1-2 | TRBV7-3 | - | CATTVLDGYGYTF | TGTGCCACAACCGTGTTAGATGGCTATGGCTACACCTTC
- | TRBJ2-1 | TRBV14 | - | CASSTYRASYRKFF | TGTGCCAGCAGCACCTACAGGGCCTCCTATCGAAAGTTCTTC
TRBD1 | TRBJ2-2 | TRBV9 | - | CASSVGTVNTGELFF | TGTGCCAGCAGCGTGGGGACAGTGAACACCGGGGAGCTGTTTTTT
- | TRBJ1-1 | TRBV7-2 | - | CASSLGHRRAFF | TGTGCCAGCAGCCTTGGACATCGGCGGGCTTTCTTT
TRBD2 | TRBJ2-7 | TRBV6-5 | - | CASSYYSGGGVYEQYF | TGTGCCAGCAGTTATTACAGCGGCGGGGGAGTCTACGAGCAGTACTTC
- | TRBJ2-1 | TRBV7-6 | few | CASSPQREQFF | TGTGCCAGCAGCCCCCAGCGGGAGCAGTTCTTC
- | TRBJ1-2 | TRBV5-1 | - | CASSPGQGYGYTF | TGCGCCAGCAGCCCGGGGCAGGGGTATGGCTACACCTTC
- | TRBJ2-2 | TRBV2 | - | CASSPGEATGELFF | TGTGCCAGCAGTCCGGGAGAGGCCACCGGGGAGCTGTTTTTT
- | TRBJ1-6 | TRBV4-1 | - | CASRELGGGSPLHF | TGCGCCAGCAGAGAATTGGGTGGCGGCTCACCCCTCCACTTT
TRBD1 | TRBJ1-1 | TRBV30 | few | CAWKLRGTGEGQTNTEAFF | TGTGCCTGGAAGCTCAGAGGGACAGGGGAGGGGCAGACGAACACTGAAGCTTTCTTT
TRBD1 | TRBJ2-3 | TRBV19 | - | CASSDGIRGSDTQYF | TGTGCCAGTAGCGACGGTATCAGGGGGTCAGATACGCAGTATTTT
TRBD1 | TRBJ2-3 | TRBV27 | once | CASSLRDRGTDTQYF | TGTGCCAGCAGCCTCCGGGACAGGGGGACAGATACGCAGTATTTT
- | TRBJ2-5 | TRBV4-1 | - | CASSQVYFGQETQYF | TGCGCCAGCAGCCAAGTCTATTTTGGCCAAGAGACCCAGTACTTC
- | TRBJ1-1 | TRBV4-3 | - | CASSQELRSNTEAFF | TGCGCCAGCAGCCAAGAGTTGCGCTCTAATACTGAAGCTTTCTTT
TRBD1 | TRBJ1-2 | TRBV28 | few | CASTLLGQGAPIF | TGTGCCAGCACCCTACTCGGACAGGGGGCGCCGATTTTC
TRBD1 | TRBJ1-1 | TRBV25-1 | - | CASSEYSRTGGFSGEAFF | TGTGCCAGCAGTGAATATAGTAGGACAGGGGGATTTTCAGGTGAAGCTTTCTTT
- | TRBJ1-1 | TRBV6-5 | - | CASSLISGSGTEAFF | TGTGCCAGCAGTTTAATAAGTGGATCAGGCACTGAAGCTTTCTTT
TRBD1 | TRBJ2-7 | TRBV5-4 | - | CASSRTGQGAEQYF | TGTGCCAGCAGCCGCACGGGACAGGGGGCCGAGCAGTACTTC
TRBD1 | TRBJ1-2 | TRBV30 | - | CAWSGQGANYGYTF | TGTGCCTGGAGTGGACAGGGAGCTAACTATGGCTACACCTTC
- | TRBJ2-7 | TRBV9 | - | CASSAPRSYEQYF | TGTGCCAGCAGCGCCCCCCGGTCCTACGAGCAGTACTTC
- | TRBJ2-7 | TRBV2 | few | CASSIGVAELVQYF | TGTGCCAGCAGTATCGGGGTTGCGGAATTGGTGCAGTACTTC